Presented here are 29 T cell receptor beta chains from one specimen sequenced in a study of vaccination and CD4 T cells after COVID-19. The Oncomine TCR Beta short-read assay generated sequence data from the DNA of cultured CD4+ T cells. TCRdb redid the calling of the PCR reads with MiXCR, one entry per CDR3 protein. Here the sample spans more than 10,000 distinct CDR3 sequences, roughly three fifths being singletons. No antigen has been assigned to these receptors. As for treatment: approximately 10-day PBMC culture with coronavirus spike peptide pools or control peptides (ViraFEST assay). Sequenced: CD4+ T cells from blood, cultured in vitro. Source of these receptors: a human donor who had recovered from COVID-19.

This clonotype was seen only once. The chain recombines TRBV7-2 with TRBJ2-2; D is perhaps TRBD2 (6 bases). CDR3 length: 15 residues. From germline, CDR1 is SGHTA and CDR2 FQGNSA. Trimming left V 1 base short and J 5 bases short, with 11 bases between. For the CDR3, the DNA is TGTGCCAGCAGCTTAGATCGGCGGGGAACCGGGGAGCTGTTTTTT. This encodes CASSLDRRGTGELFF.

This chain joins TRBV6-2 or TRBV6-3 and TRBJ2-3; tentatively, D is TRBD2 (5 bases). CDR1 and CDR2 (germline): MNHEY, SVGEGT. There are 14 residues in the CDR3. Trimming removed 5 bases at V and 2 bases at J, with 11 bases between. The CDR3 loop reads CASSPSYHTDTQYF. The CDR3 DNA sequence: TGTGCCAGCAGTCCTAGCTATCACACAGATACGCAGTATTTT.

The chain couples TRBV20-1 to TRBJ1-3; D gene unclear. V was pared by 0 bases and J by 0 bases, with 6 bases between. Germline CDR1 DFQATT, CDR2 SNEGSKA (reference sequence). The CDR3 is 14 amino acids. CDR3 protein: CSARDESSGNTIYF. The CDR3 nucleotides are TGCAGTGCTAGAGATGAAAGCTCTGGAAACACCATATATTTT.

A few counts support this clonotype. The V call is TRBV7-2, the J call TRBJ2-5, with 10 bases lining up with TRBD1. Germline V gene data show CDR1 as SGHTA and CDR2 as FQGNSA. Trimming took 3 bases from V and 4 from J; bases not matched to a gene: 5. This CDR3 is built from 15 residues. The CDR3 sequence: CASSFGTGDPETQYF. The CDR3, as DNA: TGTGCCAGCAGCTTTGGGACAGGGGACCCAGAGACCCAGTACTTC.

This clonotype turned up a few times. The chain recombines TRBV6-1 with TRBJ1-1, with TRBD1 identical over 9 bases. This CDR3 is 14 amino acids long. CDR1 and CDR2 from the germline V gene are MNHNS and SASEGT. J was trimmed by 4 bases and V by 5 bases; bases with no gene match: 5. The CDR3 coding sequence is TGTGCCAGCAGTACAGGGGGCTTGGGCACTGAAGCTTTCTTT. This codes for CASSTGGLGTEAFF.

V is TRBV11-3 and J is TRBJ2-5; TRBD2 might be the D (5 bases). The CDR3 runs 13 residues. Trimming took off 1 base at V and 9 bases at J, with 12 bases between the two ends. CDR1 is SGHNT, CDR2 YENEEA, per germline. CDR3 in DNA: TGTGCCAGCAGCTTAGCCCGGAACGGGGCCCAGTACTTC. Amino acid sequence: CASSLARNGAQYF.

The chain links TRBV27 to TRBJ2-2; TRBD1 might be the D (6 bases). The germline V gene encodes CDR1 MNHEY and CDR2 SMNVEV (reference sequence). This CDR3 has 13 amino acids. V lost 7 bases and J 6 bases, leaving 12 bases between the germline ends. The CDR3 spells CASTGARSGELFF. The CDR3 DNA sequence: TGTGCCAGCACAGGGGCGCGTTCCGGGGAGCTGTTTTTT.

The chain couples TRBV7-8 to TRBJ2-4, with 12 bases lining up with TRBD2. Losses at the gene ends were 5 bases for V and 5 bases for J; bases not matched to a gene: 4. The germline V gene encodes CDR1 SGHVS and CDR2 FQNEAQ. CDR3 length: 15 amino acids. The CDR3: CASSPTSGSENIQYF. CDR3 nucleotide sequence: TGTGCCAGCAGCCCGACTAGCGGGAGCGAAAACATTCAGTACTTC.

CDR3 sequence (DNA): TGCAGTGCTACCGAATTGGATGAGCAGTTCTTC. Protein: CSATELDEQFF. The rearrangement links TRBV20-1 to TRBJ2-1; D gene ambiguous. This CDR3 is 11 amino acids long. The V end lost 4 bases, the J end lost 8 bases, and 9 bases lay between the germline ends. Germline CDR1 DFQATT, CDR2 SNEGSKA (reference sequence).

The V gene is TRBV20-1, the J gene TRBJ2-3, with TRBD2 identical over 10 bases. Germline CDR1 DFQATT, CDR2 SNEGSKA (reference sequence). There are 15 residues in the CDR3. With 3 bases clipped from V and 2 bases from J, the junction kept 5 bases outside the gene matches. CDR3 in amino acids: CSASRAGGFTDTQYF. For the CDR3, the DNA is TGCAGTGCTAGTAGAGCGGGGGGGTTCACAGATACGCAGTATTTT.

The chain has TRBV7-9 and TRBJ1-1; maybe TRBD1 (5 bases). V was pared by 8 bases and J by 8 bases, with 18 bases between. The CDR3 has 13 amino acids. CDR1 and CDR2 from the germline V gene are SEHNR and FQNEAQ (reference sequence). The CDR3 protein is CASQRAGSGEAFF. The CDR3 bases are TGTGCCAGCCAACGGGCAGGGTCGGGGGAAGCTTTCTTT.

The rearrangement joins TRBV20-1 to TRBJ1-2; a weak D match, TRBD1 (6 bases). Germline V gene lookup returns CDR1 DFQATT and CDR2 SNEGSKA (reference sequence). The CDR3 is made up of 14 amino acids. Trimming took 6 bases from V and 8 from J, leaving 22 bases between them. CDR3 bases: TGCAGTGCCCGCGAACTGGGGGGCAAACAGGGCTACACCTTC. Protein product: CSARELGGKQGYTF.

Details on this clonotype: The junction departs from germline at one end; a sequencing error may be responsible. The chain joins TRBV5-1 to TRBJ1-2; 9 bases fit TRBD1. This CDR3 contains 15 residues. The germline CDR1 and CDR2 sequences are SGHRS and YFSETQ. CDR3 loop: CASSLGTGPNYGYTF. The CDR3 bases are TGCGCCAGCAGTTTGGGGACAGGGCCTAACTATGGCTACACCTTC.

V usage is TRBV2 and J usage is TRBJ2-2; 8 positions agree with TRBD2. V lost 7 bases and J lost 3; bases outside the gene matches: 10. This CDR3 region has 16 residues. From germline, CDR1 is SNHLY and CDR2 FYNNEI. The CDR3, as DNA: TGTGCCAGCACCCAACGGGGGGGGGTGTACACCGGGGAGCTGTTTTTT. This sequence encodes CASTQRGGVYTGELFF.

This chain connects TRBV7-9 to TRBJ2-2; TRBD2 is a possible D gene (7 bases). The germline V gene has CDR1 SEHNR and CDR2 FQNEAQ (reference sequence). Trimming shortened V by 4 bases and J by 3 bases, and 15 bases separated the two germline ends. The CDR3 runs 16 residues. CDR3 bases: TGTGCCAGCAGCTCCCAACGGGGGGCAGACACCGGGGAGCTGTTTTTT. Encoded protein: CASSSQRGADTGELFF. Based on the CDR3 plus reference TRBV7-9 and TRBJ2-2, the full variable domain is DTGVSQNPRHKITKRGQNVTFRCDPISEHNRLYWYRQTLGQGPEFLTYFQNEAQLEKSRLLSDRFSAERPKGSFSTLEIQRTEQGDSAMYLCASSSQRGADTGELFFGEGSRLTVL.

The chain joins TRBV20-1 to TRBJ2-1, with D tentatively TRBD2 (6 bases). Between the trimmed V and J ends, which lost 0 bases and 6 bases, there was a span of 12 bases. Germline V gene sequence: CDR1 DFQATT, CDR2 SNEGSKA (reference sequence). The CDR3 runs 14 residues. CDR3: CSARDFGSSNEQFF. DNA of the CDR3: TGCAGTGCTAGAGATTTCGGGAGTAGCAATGAGCAGTTCTTC.

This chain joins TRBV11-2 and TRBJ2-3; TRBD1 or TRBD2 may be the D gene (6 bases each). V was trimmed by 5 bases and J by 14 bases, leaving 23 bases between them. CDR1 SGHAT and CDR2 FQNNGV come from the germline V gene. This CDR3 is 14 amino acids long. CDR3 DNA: TGTGCCAGCAGCCGACCTCGAGGGGGGCCCGCCAGGTATTTT. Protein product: CASSRPRGGPARYF.

CDR3 in amino acids: CASTQDRATAFF. CDR3 nucleotide sequence: TGTGCCAGCACCCAGGACAGGGCAACCGCGTTCTTC. The chain combines TRBV2 with TRBJ2-1, with 8 positions matching TRBD1. This CDR3 has 12 amino acids. The V segment lost 7 bases and the J segment 15 bases; nucleotides outside the gene matches: 11. From germline, CDR1 is SNHLY and CDR2 FYNNEI.

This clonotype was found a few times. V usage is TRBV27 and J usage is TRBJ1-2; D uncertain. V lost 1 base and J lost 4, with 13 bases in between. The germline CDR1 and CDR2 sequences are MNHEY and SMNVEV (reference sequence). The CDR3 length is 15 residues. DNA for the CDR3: TGTGCCAGCAGTTTATTTTTCAGGTCGGGCTATGGCTACACCTTC. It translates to CASSLFFRSGYGYTF.

CDR3 residues: CSARRHGSSYNEQFF. CDR3 DNA: TGCAGTGCTAGAAGGCACGGGAGCTCCTACAATGAGCAGTTCTTC. The gene calls are TRBV20-1 and TRBJ2-1; perhaps TRBD2 as D (6 bases). Germline V gives CDR1 DFQATT, CDR2 SNEGSKA (reference sequence). With 2 bases removed from V and 0 bases from J, the gap between germline ends came to 11 bases. CDR3 length: 15 amino acids.

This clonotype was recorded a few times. CDR3 sequence: CASSRRSNQPQHF. DNA of the CDR3: TGTGCCAGCAGCCGGAGAAGCAATCAGCCCCAGCATTTT. This chain links TRBV6-2 or TRBV6-3 with TRBJ1-5; no clear D. Germline V gene sequence: CDR1 MNHEY, CDR2 SVGEGT. The CDR3 covers 13 residues. Deletions cut 6 bases from V and 1 base from J, with 7 bases between.

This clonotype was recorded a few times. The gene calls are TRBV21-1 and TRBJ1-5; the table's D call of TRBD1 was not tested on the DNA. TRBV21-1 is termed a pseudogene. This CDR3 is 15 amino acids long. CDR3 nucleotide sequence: TGTGCCAGCAGCAAGACCGACAGGGACAATCAGCCCCAGCATTTT. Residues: CASSKTDRDNQPQHF.

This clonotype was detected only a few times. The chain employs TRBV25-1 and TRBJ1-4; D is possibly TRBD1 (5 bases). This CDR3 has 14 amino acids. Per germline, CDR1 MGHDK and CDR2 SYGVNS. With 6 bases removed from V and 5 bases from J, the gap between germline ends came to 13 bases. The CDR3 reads CASSAGGKNEKLFF. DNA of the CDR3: TGTGCCAGCAGCGCGGGGGGGAAAAATGAAAAACTGTTTTTT.

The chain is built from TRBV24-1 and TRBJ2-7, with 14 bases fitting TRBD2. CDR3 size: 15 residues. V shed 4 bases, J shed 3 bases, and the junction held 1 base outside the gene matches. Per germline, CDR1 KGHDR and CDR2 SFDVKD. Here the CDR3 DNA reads TGTGCCACCAGTGAGGGACTAGCGGGAGTCTACGAGCAGTACTTC. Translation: CATSEGLAGVYEQYF.

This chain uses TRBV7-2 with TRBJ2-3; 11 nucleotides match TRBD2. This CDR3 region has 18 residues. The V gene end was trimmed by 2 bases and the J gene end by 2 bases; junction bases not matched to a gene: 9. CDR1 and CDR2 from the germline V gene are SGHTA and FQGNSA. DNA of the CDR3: TGTGCCAGCAGCTTATGGGGGGCGGGACTAGCGGACACAGATACGCAGTATTTT. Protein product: CASSLWGAGLADTDTQYF. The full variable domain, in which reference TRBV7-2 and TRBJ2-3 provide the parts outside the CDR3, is GAGVSQSPSNKVTEKGKDVELRCDPISGHTALYWYRQSLGQGLEFLIYFQGNSAPDKSGLPSDRFSAERTGGSVSTLTIQRTQQEDSAVYLCASSLWGAGLADTDTQYFGPGTRLTVL.

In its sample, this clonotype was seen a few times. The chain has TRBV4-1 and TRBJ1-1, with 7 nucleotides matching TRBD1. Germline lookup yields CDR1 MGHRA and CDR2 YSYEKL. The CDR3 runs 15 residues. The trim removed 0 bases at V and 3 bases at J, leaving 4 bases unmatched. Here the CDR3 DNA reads TGCGCCAGCAGCCAAGAGGTCACAGGGGACACTGAAGCTTTCTTT. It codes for CASSQEVTGDTEAFF.

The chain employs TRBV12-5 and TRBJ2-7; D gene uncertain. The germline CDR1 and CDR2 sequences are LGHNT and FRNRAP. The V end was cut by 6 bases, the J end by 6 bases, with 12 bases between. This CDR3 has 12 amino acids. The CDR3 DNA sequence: TGTGCTAGTGGACGCGATAACGGCGAGCAGTACTTC. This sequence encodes CASGRDNGEQYF.

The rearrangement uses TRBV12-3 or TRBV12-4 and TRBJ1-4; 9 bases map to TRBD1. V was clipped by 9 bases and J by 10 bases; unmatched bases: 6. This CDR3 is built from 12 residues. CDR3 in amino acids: CASNRGLGKLFF. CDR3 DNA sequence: TGTGCCAGTAACAGGGGGCTGGGAAAACTGTTTTTT.

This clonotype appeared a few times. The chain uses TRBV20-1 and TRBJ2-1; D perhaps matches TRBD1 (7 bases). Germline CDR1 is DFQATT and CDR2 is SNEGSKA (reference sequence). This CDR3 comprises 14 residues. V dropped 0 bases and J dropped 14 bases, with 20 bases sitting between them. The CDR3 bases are TGCAGTGCTAGAGATAGAGGGGGCGCCGGGGAGGAGTTCTTC. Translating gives CSARDRGGAGEEFF.